The 32 T cell receptor beta chains listed next were all sequenced from one sample in a study of T cell responses to AZD1222 COVID-19 vaccine. Profiling relied on immunoSEQ multiplex PCR, and the TCRdb table lists in-frame clones only, not all of them. The sample lists around 130,000 clones, roughly 91% seen once, with approximately 3% in the top ten. The source material was peripheral blood, sampled 28 days after the second AZD1222 dose. The receptors originated from an adult who received the AZD1222 COVID-19 vaccine.

The chain recombines TRBV9 with TRBJ2-5; 9 bases are shared with TRBD2. This CDR3 spans 16 amino acids. The germline V gene has CDR1 SGDLS and CDR2 YYNGEE. Trimming cost V 0 bases and J 0 bases; bases outside gene matches: 3. The CDR3 coding sequence is TGTGCCAGCAGCGTAGATTCTAGCGGGGACCAAGAGACCCAGTACTTC. It specifies CASSVDSSGDQETQYF. Full variable domain (remainder filled in from reference TRBV9 and TRBJ2-5): DSGVTQTPKHLITATGQRVTLRCSPRSGDLSVYWYQQSLDQGLQFLIQYYNGEERAKGNILERFSAQQFPDLHSELNLSSLELGDSALYFCASSVDSSGDQETQYFGPGTRLLVL.

CDR3 nucleotides: TGTGCCAGCAGTGAAATGGTGGAACGCACAGATACGCAGTATTTT. Residues: CASSEMVERTDTQYF. V and J are TRBV6-1 and TRBJ2-3; D call uncertain. The CDR3 is 15 amino acids. Trimming removed 2 bases at V and 1 base at J, with 10 bases between. The germline CDR1 and CDR2 sequences are MNHNS and SASEGT.

This chain uses TRBV27 with TRBJ2-2, with 7 bases matching TRBD1. V lost 5 bases to trimming and J lost 4 bases; unmatched junction nucleotides: 10. Germline V gene lookup returns CDR1 MNHEY and CDR2 SMNVEV (reference sequence). The CDR3 sequence is 16 residues long. The CDR3: CASSPHSTGITGELFF. Written as DNA, the CDR3 is TGTGCCAGCAGTCCCCACTCGACAGGGATCACCGGGGAGCTGTTTTTT.

The sample holds a few counts of this clone. This rearrangement joins TRBV20-1 to TRBJ1-1; TRBD1 might be the D (6 bases). CDR1 is DFQATT, CDR2 SNEGSKA, per germline (reference sequence). Trimming cost V 5 bases and J 11 bases, with 15 bases left between them. This CDR3 is 11 amino acids long. The CDR3 loop reads CSAETGNVAFF. CDR3 in DNA: TGCAGTGCTGAGACAGGAAACGTGGCTTTCTTT.

This chain links TRBV30 with TRBJ1-6, with 7 bases identical to TRBD1. Germline V gene data show CDR1 as GTSNPN and CDR2 as SVGIG (reference sequence). CDR3 length: 17 residues. Losses at the gene ends were 4 bases for V and 5 bases for J; bases not matched to a gene: 14. This CDR3 reads CAWTATQTGTNNSPLHF. As DNA, the CDR3 is TGTGCCTGGACTGCCACCCAGACAGGGACTAATAATTCACCCCTCCACTTT. Full variable domain (rest looked up from reference TRBV30 and TRBJ1-6): SQTIHQWPATLVQPVGSPLSLECTVEGTSNPNLYWYRQAAGRGLQLLFYSVGIGQISSEVPQNLSASRPQDRQFILSSKKLLLSDSGFYLCAWTATQTGTNNSPLHFGNGTRLTVT.

This rearrangement joins TRBV11-2 to TRBJ1-6; D is possibly TRBD1 (6 bases). This CDR3 is 15 amino acids long. Looked up from germline, CDR1 is SGHAT and CDR2 is FQNNGV. V shed 2 bases and J shed 7 bases, with 12 bases lying between them. The CDR3 sequence is CASSLLRGGNSPLHF. The CDR3 DNA is TGTGCCAGCAGCTTATTACGAGGGGGAAATTCACCCCTCCACTTT.

V is TRBV5-1 and J is TRBJ1-4; 12 bases are shared with TRBD1. The germline V gene has CDR1 SGHRS and CDR2 YFSETQ. The V segment lost 2 bases and the J segment 8 bases; nucleotides outside the gene matches: 4. The CDR3 consists of 15 residues. CDR3 protein: CASSFVGTGGEKLFF. In DNA, the CDR3 is TGCGCCAGCAGCTTCGTGGGGACAGGGGGCGAAAAACTGTTTTTT. The variable domain in full, with the rest retrieved from reference TRBV5-1 and TRBJ1-4, is KAGVTQTPRYLIKTRGQQVTLSCSPISGHRSVSWYQQTPGQGLQFLFEYFSETQRNKGNFPGRFSGRQFSNSRSEMNVSTLELGDSALYLCASSFVGTGGEKLFFGSGTQLSVL.

The chain carries TRBV2 and TRBJ1-2, with 10 bases that match TRBD1. Germline lookup yields CDR1 SNHLY and CDR2 FYNNEI. The CDR3 covers 13 residues. The trim removed 8 bases at V and 5 bases at J, leaving 5 bases unmatched. The CDR3 sequence: CASGDRGWYGYTF. The CDR3 nucleotides read TGTGCCAGCGGGGACAGGGGATGGTATGGCTACACCTTC.

The table lists this clone with a few counts. The chain links TRBV7-8 to TRBJ1-2; 10 positions match TRBD1. Germline values: CDR1 SGHVS, CDR2 FQNEAQ. This CDR3 has 14 residues. V dropped 5 bases and J dropped 8; count of bases not matched to a gene: 8. The CDR3 DNA reads as TGTGCCAGCAGCCCCACGGGACAGGGGACGGGCTACACCTTC. It codes for CASSPTGQGTGYTF.

J is TRBJ1-5 and V is TRBV19; 8 bases line up with TRBD1. The CDR3 consists of 15 residues. Germline V gene sequence: CDR1 LNHDA, CDR2 SQIVND (reference sequence). V lost 7 bases to trimming and J lost 0 bases; unmatched junction nucleotides: 5. CDR3 DNA: TGTGCCAGTAAGCAGGGGGCGGTTAGCAATCAGCCCCAGCATTTT. This codes for CASKQGAVSNQPQHF.

This chain connects TRBV12-3 or TRBV12-4 to TRBJ2-3, with unresolved D. The CDR3 runs 11 residues. The V gene lost 8 bases and the J gene lost 4 bases, with 7 bases spanning the gap. CDR3 in amino acids: CASSRADTQYF. Here the CDR3 DNA reads TGTGCCAGCTCTCGGGCAGATACGCAGTATTTT.

The V and J genes are TRBV28 and TRBJ2-5; 10 nucleotides match TRBD2. The CDR3 totals 16 residues. CDR1 is MDHEN, CDR2 SYDVKM, per germline. J lost 5 bases, V lost 10 bases, and 16 bases had no gene match. CDR3 DNA sequence: TGTGCCATCTCACTAGCGGGGAGCCCTGGGAGGGAGACCCAGTACTTC. It codes for CAISLAGSPGRETQYF.

The V call is TRBV6-1, the J call TRBJ2-7; a possible D gene is TRBD2 (6 bases). The CDR3 is 14 residues long. Trimming shortened V by 1 base and J by 5 bases, and 12 bases separated the two germline ends. CDR1 is MNHNS, CDR2 SASEGT, per germline. The CDR3 DNA follows: TGTGCCAGCAGTGAAGACGGGGGAAGAGACGAGCAGTACTTC. Translating gives CASSEDGGRDEQYF.

The gene calls are TRBV5-1 and TRBJ1-2; D remains ambiguous. V lost 4 bases, J lost 4 bases, and 11 bases lay in between. CDR1 SGHRS and CDR2 YFSETQ come from the germline V gene. The CDR3 extends over 13 amino acids. The CDR3 sequence: CASSPQESYGYTF. CDR3 bases: TGCGCCAGCAGCCCCCAGGAATCCTATGGCTACACCTTC.

This clone was seen more than once but under ten times. The rearrangement uses TRBV4-3 and TRBJ1-1; D is unclear. Germline values: CDR1 LGHNA, CDR2 YSLEER. The V end lost 1 base, the J end lost 1 base, and 4 bases lay between the germline ends. The length of the CDR3 is 13 residues. This CDR3 reads CASSQAGNTEAFF. The DNA for the CDR3 is TGCGCCAGCAGCCAAGCAGGGAACACTGAAGCTTTCTTT.

V is TRBV5-1 and J is TRBJ2-7, with TRBD2 as a possible D gene (6 bases). The CDR3 consists of 13 residues. Germline V gives CDR1 SGHRS, CDR2 YFSETQ. V shed 2 bases and J shed 4 bases, with 10 bases lying between them. The CDR3 region is CASSFSGGYEQYF. The CDR3, as DNA: TGCGCCAGCAGCTTTAGCGGTGGGTACGAGCAGTACTTC.

V is TRBV9 and J is TRBJ1-6, with D maybe TRBD1 (6 bases). The CDR3 is 14 residues long. V lost 4 bases, J lost 9 bases, and 14 bases lay in between. CDR1 and CDR2 (germline): SGDLS, YYNGEE. DNA of the CDR3: TGTGCCAGCAGCCTAAAGGGGGTAGGTTCACCCCTCCACTTT. Amino acids: CASSLKGVGSPLHF.

V usage is TRBV28 and J usage is TRBJ1-5, with a tentative D call TRBD1 (5 bases). Trimming removed 4 bases at V and 1 base at J, with 11 bases between. Per the germline V gene, CDR1 is MDHEN and CDR2 is SYDVKM. The CDR3 is made up of 15 amino acids. CDR3 loop: CASSYPGGSNQPQHF. The CDR3 DNA reads TGTGCCAGCAGTTACCCTGGGGGGAGCAATCAGCCCCAGCATTTT.

The table lists this clone with a count of one. This chain uses TRBV6-5 with TRBJ2-3, with TRBD2 identical over 7 bases. Germline CDR1 MNHEY, CDR2 SVGAGI. V was pared by 5 bases and J by 8 bases, with 4 bases of the junction left unmatched. The CDR3 has 12 amino acids. This chain's CDR3 is CASSPSGGTQYF. DNA of the CDR3: TGTGCCAGCAGTCCATCGGGGGGTACGCAGTATTTT.

The chain is built from TRBV27 and TRBJ1-4, with 7 bases identical to TRBD1. The CDR3 extends over 15 amino acids. Germline lookup yields CDR1 MNHEY and CDR2 SMNVEV (reference sequence). V lost 2 bases to trimming and J lost 4 bases; unmatched junction nucleotides: 4. The CDR3 DNA reads as TGTGCCAGCAGTTTAGGAAGGGGGCTTAATGAAAAACTGTTTTTT. This codes for CASSLGRGLNEKLFF. Full variable domain (rest looked up from reference TRBV27 and TRBJ1-4): EAQVTQNPRYLITVTGKKLTVTCSQNMNHEYMSWYRQDPGLGLRQIYYSMNVEVTDKGDVPEGYKVSRKEKRNFPLILESPSPNQTSLYFCASSLGRGLNEKLFFGSGTQLSVL.

J is TRBJ2-3 and V is TRBV7-3, with no clear D. Germline V gene sequence: CDR1 SGHTA, CDR2 FQGTGA. This CDR3 contains 15 residues. V was pared by 5 bases and J by 12 bases, with 24 bases between. CDR3 in DNA: TGTGCCAGCAGCCCGAAAAATGCCGACCCCCCCCTCCAGTATTTT. It yields the protein CASSPKNADPPLQYF.

CDR3 in amino acids: CASSQKVGSAYNEQFF. The CDR3 nucleotides read TGCGCCAGCAGCCAGAAGGTAGGGAGCGCCTACAATGAGCAGTTCTTC. The V gene is TRBV5-1, the J gene TRBJ2-1, with D perhaps matching TRBD2 (5 bases). The V gene lost 4 bases and the J gene lost 2 bases, with 16 bases spanning the gap. The CDR3 runs to 16 residues. Germline CDR1 and CDR2: SGHRS and YFSETQ.

This chain links TRBV7-6 with TRBJ2-2; TRBD2 agrees at 8 bases. The V segment lost 2 bases and the J segment 6 bases; nucleotides outside the gene matches: 5. This CDR3 is 15 amino acids long. Germline CDR1 reads SGHVS; CDR2 reads FNYEAQ. CDR3 DNA: TGTGCCAGCAGCTTACGTCGGGAGGGCCCCGGGGAGCTGTTTTTT. This translates into CASSLRREGPGELFF.

This clone was counted once. This rearrangement joins TRBV7-2 to TRBJ2-7; 11 nucleotides match TRBD2. This CDR3 is built from 15 residues. Trimming cost V 3 bases and J 3 bases; bases outside gene matches: 4. Per the germline V gene, CDR1 is SGHTA and CDR2 is FQGNSA. The CDR3 DNA is TGTGCCAGCAGCTTTAGCGGGGGGGCGAACTACGAGCAGTACTTC. This sequence encodes CASSFSGGANYEQYF.

The gene calls are TRBV7-9 and TRBJ1-1; 10 nucleotides agree with TRBD1. Germline V gene lookup returns CDR1 SEHNR and CDR2 FQNEAQ (reference sequence). J lost 6 bases, V lost 1 base, and 11 bases had no gene match. This CDR3 region has 17 residues. The CDR3 DNA is TGTGCCAGCAGCTTAGTGACAGGGGGCGGTCAGAGTTCTGAAGCTTTCTTT. It encodes CASSLVTGGGQSSEAFF.

The chain is built from TRBV5-1 and TRBJ2-5; 7 positions agree with TRBD2. This CDR3 region has 15 residues. With V trimmed by 4 bases and J by 1 base, 7 bases remained unmatched. Germline V gives CDR1 SGHRS, CDR2 YFSETQ. CDR3 sequence: CASSKREGSQETQYF. The CDR3 DNA reads as TGCGCCAGCAGCAAGAGGGAGGGGAGCCAAGAGACCCAGTACTTC.

J is TRBJ2-1 and V is TRBV18, with TRBD2 matching 9 bases. Unmatched junction bases numbered 9, after V lost 0 bases and J lost 0 bases. The CDR3 is made up of 19 amino acids. Germline V gene data show CDR1 as KGHSH and CDR2 as LQKENI. The CDR3 DNA is TGTGCCAGCTCACCACCGATGACTAGCGGTACCTTCTCCTACAATGAGCAGTTCTTC. Its protein product is CASSPPMTSGTFSYNEQFF.

The chain carries TRBV5-1 and TRBJ2-2, with a possible D match to TRBD1 (7 bases). Trimming removed 5 bases at V and 5 bases at J, with 13 bases between. The length of the CDR3 is 14 residues. In germline, CDR1 is SGHRS, CDR2 YFSETQ. The DNA of the CDR3 is TGCGCCAGCAGTGTGGCAGGGGGGACCGGGGAGCTGTTTTTT. The encoded protein is CASSVAGGTGELFF.

The chain recombines TRBV6-5 with TRBJ2-3; 9 nucleotides line up with TRBD1. This CDR3 region has 14 residues. CDR1 and CDR2 from the germline V gene are MNHEY and SVGAGI. Unmatched junction bases numbered 5, after V lost 4 bases and J lost 6 bases. The CDR3 region has the DNA TGTGCCAGCAGTTCCGGGACAGGGAGGGATACGCAGTATTTT. Amino acids: CASSSGTGRDTQYF.

The CDR3 sequence is CASSPTGANVLTF. The CDR3 DNA is TGTGCCAGCAGCCCTACTGGGGCCAACGTCCTGACTTTC. The J gene is TRBJ2-6, the V gene TRBV11-3; D is uncertain. V shed 5 bases and J shed 2 bases, with 4 bases lying between them. This CDR3 has 13 amino acids. The germline CDR1 and CDR2 sequences are SGHNT and YENEEA. Full variable domain (outside the CDR3, taken from reference TRBV11-3 and TRBJ2-6): EAGVVQSPRYKIIEKKQPVAFWCNPISGHNTLYWYLQNLGQGPELLIRYENEEAVDDSQLPKDRFSAERLKGVDSTLKIQPAELGDSAVYLCASSPTGANVLTFGAGSRLTVL.

V is TRBV28 and J is TRBJ2-5; D unresolved. This CDR3 contains 15 residues. Per the germline V gene, CDR1 is MDHEN and CDR2 is SYDVKM. V was shortened by 5 bases and J by 2 bases, with 15 bases between the two germline ends. The CDR3: CASSPPHAVQETQYF. The CDR3 region has the DNA TGTGCCAGCAGTCCGCCTCACGCGGTACAAGAGACCCAGTACTTC.

The chain combines TRBV6-5 with TRBJ1-5; D uncertain. The V end lost 6 bases, the J end lost 5 bases, and 11 bases lay between the germline ends. Germline values: CDR1 MNHEY, CDR2 SVGAGI. This CDR3 has 13 amino acids. The CDR3 DNA is TGTGCCAGCAGCCCCGGGCCGCATCAGCCCCAGCATTTT. Translated, it gives CASSPGPHQPQHF.